This T cell receptor beta chain was obtained from a study of early T cells in non-severe SARS-CoV-2 infection. This CDR3 is 13 amino acids long. V lost 9 bases and J 1 base, leaving 13 bases between the germline ends. CDR1 is LNHDA and CDR2 is SQIVND in the germline V gene (reference sequence). TCRdb recomputed calls from the 5' RACE reads with MiXCR, one row per CDR3 protein. This sample has about 75,000 distinct CDR3 sequences, with about 11% found just once. The source was whole blood, collected at baseline. This chain links TRBV19 with TRBJ2-7, with a tentative D call TRBD1 (6 bases). The origin of this receptor is an adult who was a healthcare worker with PCR-confirmed SARS-CoV-2 infection or an uninfected control (not recorded which). CDR3 region: CASSQGRSYEQYF. In DNA, the CDR3 is TGTGCCAGCTCACAGGGTAGGTCCTACGAGCAGTACTTC.